The 12 T cell receptor beta chains given below trace back to one sample, sequenced in a study of blood T cells in healthy people across ages. Using a J-beta primer mix together with a sample-barcoded 5' primer, a second PCR was run for roughly 6 to 12 cycles. TCRdb independently ran MiXCR on the 5' RACE reads; one entry per CDR3 protein. The table lists about a million distinct CDR3 sequences, roughly 51% of them singletons. Sequenced sample: blood. These receptors were collected from a woman in her fifties or sixties in good health.

This rearrangement joins TRBV28 to TRBJ1-1; D may be TRBD1 (5 bases). Germline loops: CDR1 MDHEN, CDR2 SYDVKM. The CDR3 spans 12 residues. Trimming shortened V by 8 bases and J by 7 bases, and 14 bases separated the two germline ends. In DNA form, the CDR3 reads TGTGCCAGCGAAGGACACTCCTATGAAGCTTTCTTT. This encodes CASEGHSYEAFF.

V and J are TRBV6-6 and TRBJ1-6; D is unresolved. Germline CDR1 is MNHNY and CDR2 is SVGAGI (reference sequence). V lost 4 bases and J 9 bases, leaving 13 bases between the germline ends. CDR3 length: 14 residues. CDR3 in amino acids: CASSLIPLASPLHF. As DNA, the CDR3 is TGTGCCAGCAGTTTGATCCCTTTAGCTTCACCCCTCCACTTT.

This clonotype came up once. This sequence joins TRBV20-1 and TRBJ2-1; D not resolved. The germline V gene encodes CDR1 DFQATT and CDR2 SNEGSKA (reference sequence). There are 13 residues in the CDR3. V lost 6 bases and J lost 7, with 16 bases in between. For the CDR3, the DNA is TGCAGTGCGTTAAGCCCTCTGTGGAATGAGCAGTTCTTC. It translates to CSALSPLWNEQFF.

V usage is TRBV27 and J usage is TRBJ1-4, with TRBD1 as a possible D gene (5 bases). Germline CDR1 and CDR2: MNHEY and SMNVEV (reference sequence). The CDR3 covers 14 residues. The ends were cut back, 6 bases at V and 10 bases at J, with 18 bases in the middle. The CDR3 here is CASRFLGGDGKLFF. Written as DNA, the CDR3 is TGTGCCAGCAGATTCTTGGGAGGGGACGGAAAACTGTTTTTT.

This rearrangement joins TRBV7-6 to TRBJ1-2; D ambiguous. This CDR3 comprises 13 residues. V was shortened by 4 bases and J by 7 bases, with 13 bases between the two germline ends. Germline V gene sequence: CDR1 SGHVS, CDR2 FNYEAQ. CDR3 region: CASSWTEGGGYTF. As DNA, the CDR3 is TGTGCCAGCAGCTGGACTGAGGGTGGTGGCTACACCTTC.

This clonotype was recorded a few times. This rearrangement joins TRBV28 to TRBJ2-1; possible D gene TRBD1, 6 bases. Trimming removed 5 bases at V and 0 bases at J, with 14 bases between. The CDR3 extends over 16 amino acids. Germline values: CDR1 MDHEN, CDR2 SYDVKM. CDR3 loop: CASSGWTASSYNEQFF. CDR3 coding DNA: TGTGCCAGCAGTGGATGGACAGCCTCCTCCTACAATGAGCAGTTCTTC.

The V gene is TRBV13, the J gene TRBJ2-2, with D unclear. CDR3 length: 16 residues. The V end lost 0 bases, the J end lost 7 bases, and 15 bases lay between the germline ends. Per the germline V gene, CDR1 is PRHDT and CDR2 is FYEKMQ (reference sequence). CDR3 sequence (DNA): TGTGCCAGCAGCTTAGGCCTCCGGGTCTCATACGGGGAGCTGTTTTTT. This translates into CASSLGLRVSYGELFF.

CDR3 nucleotides: TGTGCCAGCACAAACCCCACGGGAGGGGATGAGCAGTACTTC. Protein sequence: CASTNPTGGDEQYF. V is TRBV6-5 and J is TRBJ2-5; 8 positions match TRBD2. Trimming took 7 bases from V and 11 from J; bases not matched to a gene: 15. The germline V gene has CDR1 MNHEY and CDR2 SVGAGI. The CDR3 loop spans 14 amino acids.

This clonotype has only a few counts. The chain employs TRBV4-2 and TRBJ2-3; 8 bases line up with TRBD1. CDR1 LGHNA and CDR2 YNFKEQ come from the germline V gene. V trimming: 4 bases; J trimming: 6 bases; junction bases outside the gene matches: 9. CDR3 length equals 15 residues. CDR3 in DNA: TGTGCCAGCAGCCCCGAGGACAGGGTTAGGGATACGCAGTATTTT. Protein: CASSPEDRVRDTQYF.

In its sample, this clonotype was seen a few times. V usage is TRBV29-1 and J usage is TRBJ2-7, with D possibly being TRBD1 or TRBD2 (5 bases each). The V gene's germline CDR1 is SQVTM and CDR2 ANQGSEA. The CDR3 has 11 amino acids. V lost 7 bases, J lost 3 bases, and 10 bases lay in between. CDR3 coding DNA: TGCAGCGCCGGGGACGGCTACGAGCAGTACTTC. Protein: CSAGDGYEQYF.

The chain uses TRBV29-1 and TRBJ2-4; D is unresolved. The end of the DNA is better explained by TRBJ2-7, so the J call may be wrong. Germline CDR1 is SQVTM and CDR2 is ANQGSEA. The CDR3 contains 13 residues. Written as DNA, the CDR3 is TGCAGCGTTGCCAAATCCGGGTCCGACGAGCAGTACTTC. Translation: CSVAKSGSDEQYF.

Regarding this clonotype: The junction differs from germline at one of its ends, possibly a read error. V and J are TRBV7-9 and TRBJ2-2, with no clear D. The CDR3 has 13 amino acids. Germline CDR1 is SEHNR and CDR2 is FQNEAQ (reference sequence). CDR3 in DNA: TGTGCCAGCAGATTAGCCACAGCCGGGGAGCTGTTTTTT. Translation: CASRLATAGELFF.